The 19 T cell receptor beta chains in this list originate from one sample, sequenced in a study of OX40 agonist ivuxolimab in advanced cancers. Repertoires were generated with immunoSEQ multiplex PCR, while TCRdb's copy carries only in-frame clones and drops some. The sample has 95,000 to 100,000 clones; about 90% are singletons. The sequenced sample was CD4+ or CD8+ T cells sorted from blood, obtained in a trial of the OX40 agonist ivuxolimab. The source of these receptors is an adult with an advanced solid tumor such as melanoma, head and neck, liver or kidney cancer.

Remarks on this clone: Germline is not matched at one junction end, which may reflect a read error. V usage is TRBV7-7 and J usage is TRBJ2-7; 11 nucleotides match TRBD1. Germline CDR1 and CDR2: SSHAT and FNYEAQ (reference sequence). The CDR3 runs 15 residues. In DNA, the CDR3 is TGTGCTAGCAGCGCCGGGACAGGGGGCTCCTACGAGCAGTACTTC. Translation: CASSAGTGGSYEQYF.

The chain uses TRBV28 and TRBJ1-2; TRBD1 matches 11 bases. The CDR3 length is 15 residues. The trim removed 3 bases at V and 4 bases at J, leaving 4 bases unmatched. Germline V gives CDR1 MDHEN, CDR2 SYDVKM. Here the CDR3 reads CASSLDRGLIYGYTF. DNA of the CDR3: TGTGCCAGCAGTTTGGACAGGGGGCTGATCTATGGCTACACCTTC.

The chain employs TRBV6-5 and TRBJ2-2; no clear D. This CDR3 is built from 15 residues. Trimming took off 5 bases at V and 6 bases at J, with 16 bases between the two ends. From germline, CDR1 is MNHEY and CDR2 SVGAGI. The CDR3 is CASSQTDAAAGELFF. The DNA for the CDR3 is TGTGCCAGCAGTCAAACAGACGCAGCAGCCGGGGAGCTGTTTTTT.

V and J are TRBV28 and TRBJ2-7, with D possibly TRBD1 on 6 matching bases. CDR1 is MDHEN and CDR2 is SYDVKM in the germline V gene. The CDR3 covers 16 residues. V lost 2 bases and J 3 bases, leaving 17 bases between the germline ends. CDR3 coding DNA: TGTGCCAGCAGTTTAGGGCGGCGAGGGGGAGTCTACGAGCAGTACTTC. Translated, it gives CASSLGRRGGVYEQYF.

This clone was recorded once. The chain employs TRBV4-2 and TRBJ2-1, with D possibly being TRBD2 (6 bases). Trimming stripped 0 bases from V and 8 bases from J, with 17 bases between. CDR3 size: 16 residues. The germline gives CDR1 LGHNA, CDR2 YNFKEQ. CDR3 amino acids: CASSQDWGEEGYEQFF. The CDR3 DNA reads as TGTGCCAGCAGCCAAGATTGGGGGGAGGAAGGGTATGAGCAGTTCTTC.

The chain carries TRBV28 and TRBJ1-5; possible D gene TRBD1, 6 bases. Trimming removed 5 bases at V and 7 bases at J, with 18 bases between. The germline gives CDR1 MDHEN, CDR2 SYDVKM. The CDR3 totals 15 residues. The CDR3 reads CASSPADRLEQPQHF. The CDR3 region has the DNA TGTGCCAGCAGTCCGGCCGACAGGTTGGAGCAGCCCCAGCATTTT.

J is TRBJ1-2 and V is TRBV19, with unresolved D. The germline gives CDR1 LNHDA, CDR2 SQIVND (reference sequence). The CDR3 is 13 amino acids. The germline V and J ends were trimmed by 7 bases and 4 bases, with 13 bases remaining between them. The CDR3 bases are TGTGCCAGTATGGGCAGGAAAATCTATGGCTACACCTTC. Protein: CASMGRKIYGYTF.

The chain links TRBV9 to TRBJ2-7; TRBD2 matches 8 bases. Unmatched junction bases numbered 34, after V lost 5 bases and J lost 3 bases. Germline CDR1 is SGDLS and CDR2 is YYNGEE. The CDR3 consists of 23 residues. The CDR3 sequence is CASRRGREGHRRGYQLVVYEQYF. The CDR3 DNA follows: TGTGCCAGCAGAAGGGGACGGGAGGGCCATAGGAGGGGGTACCAGTTAGTTGTCTACGAGCAGTACTTC.

The rearrangement joins TRBV5-8 to TRBJ2-1; 10 nucleotides line up with TRBD1. V shed 4 bases, J shed 6 bases, and the junction held 10 bases outside the gene matches. Germline V lookup: CDR1 SGHTS, CDR2 YDEGEE. The length of the CDR3 is 16 residues. The CDR3 DNA sequence: TGTGCCAGCAGCCGGACCGGGACAGGGGTTTTCAATGAGCAGTTCTTC. Translating gives CASSRTGTGVFNEQFF.

The chain employs TRBV6-1 and TRBJ1-4; D is unclear. The CDR3 is made up of 14 amino acids. V was pared by 4 bases and J by 3 bases, with 9 bases between. CDR1 is MNHNS and CDR2 is SASEGT in the germline V gene. DNA for the CDR3: TGTGCCAGCAGTGCTGGCAGTTCTAATGAAAAACTGTTTTTT. Translation: CASSAGSSNEKLFF.

CDR3 in DNA: TGTGCCAGCAGCTTGTGGGGCAGGGAGTATGGCTACACCTTC. Protein sequence: CASSLWGREYGYTF. The gene calls are TRBV5-6 and TRBJ1-2, with D tentatively TRBD1 (5 bases). Trimming cost V 1 base and J 5 bases, with 12 bases left between them. CDR1 SGHDT and CDR2 YYEEEE come from the germline V gene. The CDR3 loop spans 14 amino acids.

This clone was seen just once. This chain joins TRBV5-4 and TRBJ2-1, with D maybe TRBD1 (5 bases). CDR3 length: 13 residues. Trimming removed 1 base from V and 9 bases from J, with 11 bases in between. The V gene's germline CDR1 is SGHNT and CDR2 YYREEE (reference sequence). CDR3 sequence: CASSLWGRGEQFF. Here the CDR3 DNA reads TGTGCCAGCAGCTTGTGGGGCCGTGGTGAGCAGTTCTTC.

The chain recombines TRBV30 with TRBJ2-5; D may be TRBD2 (5 bases). CDR3 length: 13 amino acids. Trimming stripped 4 bases from V and 2 bases from J, with 11 bases between. Germline assignment: CDR1 GTSNPN and CDR2 SVGIG (reference sequence). The CDR3 DNA reads TGTGCCTGGAAACGAAGCGGACAAGAGACCCAGTACTTC. Amino acid sequence: CAWKRSGQETQYF. The full variable domain, completed using reference TRBV30 and TRBJ2-5, is SQTIHQWPATLVQPVGSPLSLECTVEGTSNPNLYWYRQAAGRGLQLLFYSVGIGQISSEVPQNLSASRPQDRQFILSSKKLLLSDSGFYLCAWKRSGQETQYFGPGTRLLVL.

The chain uses TRBV11-2 and TRBJ2-1; 7 bases are a match to TRBD2. V was pared by 0 bases and J by 6 bases, with 5 bases of the junction left unmatched. There are 15 residues in the CDR3. Per the germline V gene, CDR1 is SGHAT and CDR2 is FQNNGV. The CDR3 region is CASSLDGGGGNEQFF. In DNA form, the CDR3 reads TGTGCCAGCAGCTTAGACGGCGGGGGTGGCAATGAGCAGTTCTTC.

CDR3: CASSGAGVVGGYTF. The CDR3, as DNA: TGTGCCAGCAGCGGGGCAGGGGTTGTTGGAGGCTACACCTTC. This chain uses TRBV5-4 with TRBJ1-2, with a possible D match to TRBD1 (6 bases). CDR1 and CDR2 (germline): SGHNT, YYREEE (reference sequence). CDR3 size: 14 residues. V gave up 4 bases and J gave up 8 bases, with 18 bases separating them.

The rearrangement joins TRBV7-3 to TRBJ1-3, with 8 bases lining up with TRBD1. V was pared by 1 base and J by 2 bases, with 1 base of the junction left unmatched. Germline V gene data show CDR1 as SGHTA and CDR2 as FQGTGA. This CDR3 is built from 15 residues. CDR3 amino acids: CASSLRGQAGNTIYF. The DNA of the CDR3 is TGTGCCAGCAGCTTAAGGGGACAGGCTGGAAACACCATATATTTT.

V usage is TRBV6-5 and J usage is TRBJ2-7; D might be TRBD2 (5 bases). The CDR3 has 16 residues. V lost 4 bases and J lost 1, with 17 bases in between. Germline values: CDR1 MNHEY, CDR2 SVGAGI. The CDR3 sequence is CASSSPSVRDSYEQYF. The DNA for the CDR3 is TGTGCCAGCAGTTCTCCCTCAGTCCGGGATTCCTACGAGCAGTACTTC.

The CDR3 loop is CASSFLGEQYF. CDR3 sequence (DNA): TGTGCCAGCAGTTTTTTAGGTGAGCAGTACTTC. V is TRBV6-1 and J is TRBJ2-7; D not resolved. Trimming removed 5 bases from V and 7 bases from J, with 9 bases in between. CDR3 length: 11 residues. From germline, CDR1 is MNHNS and CDR2 SASEGT.

V and J are TRBV27 and TRBJ2-7; 10 bases match TRBD1. CDR3 length equals 14 residues. J gave up 6 bases and V 2 bases, and 4 bases lay outside the gene matches. Germline CDR1 MNHEY, CDR2 SMNVEV (reference sequence). The CDR3 DNA sequence: TGTGCCAGCAGTTTAAATCGGGACAGGGGCGAGCAGTACTTC. It translates to CASSLNRDRGEQYF.